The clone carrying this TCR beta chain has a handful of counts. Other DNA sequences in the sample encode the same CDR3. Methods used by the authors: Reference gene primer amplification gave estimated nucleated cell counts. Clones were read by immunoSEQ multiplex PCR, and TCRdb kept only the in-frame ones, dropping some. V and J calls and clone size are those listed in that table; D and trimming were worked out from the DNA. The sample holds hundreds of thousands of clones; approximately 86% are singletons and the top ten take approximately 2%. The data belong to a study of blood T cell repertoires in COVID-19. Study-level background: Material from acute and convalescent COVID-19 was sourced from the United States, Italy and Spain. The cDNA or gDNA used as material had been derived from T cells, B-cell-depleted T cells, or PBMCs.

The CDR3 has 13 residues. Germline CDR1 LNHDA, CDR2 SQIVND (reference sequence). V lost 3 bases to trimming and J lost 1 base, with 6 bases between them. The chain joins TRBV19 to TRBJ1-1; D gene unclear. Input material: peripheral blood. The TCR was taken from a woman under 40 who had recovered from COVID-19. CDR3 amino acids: CASSMSGNTEAFF. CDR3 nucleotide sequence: TGTGCCAGTAGTATGTCGGGGAACACTGAAGCTTTCTTT.